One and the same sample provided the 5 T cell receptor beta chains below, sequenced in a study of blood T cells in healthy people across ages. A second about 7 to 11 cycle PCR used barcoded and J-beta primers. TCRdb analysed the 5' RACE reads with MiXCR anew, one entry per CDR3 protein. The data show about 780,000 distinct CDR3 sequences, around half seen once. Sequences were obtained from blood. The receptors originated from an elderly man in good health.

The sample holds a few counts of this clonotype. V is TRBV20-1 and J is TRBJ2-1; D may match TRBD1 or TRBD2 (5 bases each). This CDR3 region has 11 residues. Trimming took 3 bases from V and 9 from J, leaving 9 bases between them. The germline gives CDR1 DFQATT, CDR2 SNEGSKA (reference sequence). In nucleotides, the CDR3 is TGCAGTGCTAGCCCCGGGGCTGAGCAGTTCTTC. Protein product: CSASPGAEQFF.

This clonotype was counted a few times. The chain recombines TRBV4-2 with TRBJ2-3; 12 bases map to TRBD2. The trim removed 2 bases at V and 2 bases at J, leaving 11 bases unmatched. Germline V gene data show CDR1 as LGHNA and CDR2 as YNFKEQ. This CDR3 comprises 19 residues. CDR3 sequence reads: CASSQTTSGGDGYTDTQYF. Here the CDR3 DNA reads TGTGCCAGCAGCCAAACGACTAGCGGGGGAGATGGATACACAGATACGCAGTATTTT.

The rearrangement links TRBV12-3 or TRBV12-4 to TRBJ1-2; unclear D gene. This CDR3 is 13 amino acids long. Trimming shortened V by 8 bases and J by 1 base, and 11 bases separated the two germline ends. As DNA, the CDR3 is TGTGCCAGCGGGCCGGGCCATAACTATGGCTACACCTTC. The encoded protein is CASGPGHNYGYTF.

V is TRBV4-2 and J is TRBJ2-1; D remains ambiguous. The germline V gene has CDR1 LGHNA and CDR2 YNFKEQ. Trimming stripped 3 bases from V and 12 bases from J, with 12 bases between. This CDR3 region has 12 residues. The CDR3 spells CASSHQSGLQFF. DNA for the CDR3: TGTGCCAGCAGCCATCAGTCAGGCTTGCAGTTCTTC.

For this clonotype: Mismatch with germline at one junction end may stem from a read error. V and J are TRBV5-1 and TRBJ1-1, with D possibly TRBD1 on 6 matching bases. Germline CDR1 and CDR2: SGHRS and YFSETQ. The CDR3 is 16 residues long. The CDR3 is CASSPWLGGANTEAFF. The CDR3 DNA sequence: TGCGCCAGCAGCCCATGGTTAGGGGGAGCAAACACTGAGGCTTTCTTT.